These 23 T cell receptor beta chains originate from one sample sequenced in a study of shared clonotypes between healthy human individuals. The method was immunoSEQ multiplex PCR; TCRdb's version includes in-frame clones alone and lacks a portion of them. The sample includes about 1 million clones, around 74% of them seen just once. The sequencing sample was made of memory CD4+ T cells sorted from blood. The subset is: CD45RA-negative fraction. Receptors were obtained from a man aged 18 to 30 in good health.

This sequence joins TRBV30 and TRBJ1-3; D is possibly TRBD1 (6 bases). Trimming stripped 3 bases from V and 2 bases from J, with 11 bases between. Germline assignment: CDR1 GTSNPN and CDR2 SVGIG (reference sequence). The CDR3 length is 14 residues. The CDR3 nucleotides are TGTGCCTGGAGAAAAACAGGGACTGGAAACACCATATATTTT. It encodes CAWRKTGTGNTIYF.

CDR3 amino acids: CASSLGGGLEQYF. Here the CDR3 DNA reads TGTGCCAGCAGCTTAGGAGGTGGCCTCGAGCAGTACTTC. V and J are TRBV7-2 and TRBJ2-7, with unresolved D. Per the germline V gene, CDR1 is SGHTA and CDR2 is FQGNSA. The V end lost 1 base, the J end lost 6 bases, and 10 bases lay between the germline ends. This CDR3 spans 13 amino acids.

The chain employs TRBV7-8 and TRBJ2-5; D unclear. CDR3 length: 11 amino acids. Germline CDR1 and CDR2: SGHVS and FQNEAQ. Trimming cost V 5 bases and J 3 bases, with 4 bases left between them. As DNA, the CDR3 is TGTGCCAGCAGCATTAAAGAGACCCAGTACTTC. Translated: CASSIKETQYF.

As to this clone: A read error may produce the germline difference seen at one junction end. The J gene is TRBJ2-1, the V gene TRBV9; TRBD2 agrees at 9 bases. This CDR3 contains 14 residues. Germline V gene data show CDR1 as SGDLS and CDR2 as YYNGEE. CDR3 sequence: CASSPGLAGPPPLF. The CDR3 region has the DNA TGTGCCAGCTCCCCGGGGCTAGCGGGGCCACCACCCCTCTTC.

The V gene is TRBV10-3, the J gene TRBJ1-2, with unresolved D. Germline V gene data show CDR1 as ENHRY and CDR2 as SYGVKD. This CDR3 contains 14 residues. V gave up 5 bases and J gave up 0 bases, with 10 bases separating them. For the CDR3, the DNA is TGTGCCATCAGTCGGGCAGACGCTAACTATGGCTACACCTTC. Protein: CAISRADANYGYTF.

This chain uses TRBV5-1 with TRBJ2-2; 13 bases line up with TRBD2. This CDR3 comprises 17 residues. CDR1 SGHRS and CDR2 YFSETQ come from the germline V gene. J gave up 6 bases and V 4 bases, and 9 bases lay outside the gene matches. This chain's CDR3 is CASSTQGLAGIAGELFF. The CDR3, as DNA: TGCGCCAGCAGCACACAGGGACTAGCGGGAATTGCCGGGGAGCTGTTTTTT.

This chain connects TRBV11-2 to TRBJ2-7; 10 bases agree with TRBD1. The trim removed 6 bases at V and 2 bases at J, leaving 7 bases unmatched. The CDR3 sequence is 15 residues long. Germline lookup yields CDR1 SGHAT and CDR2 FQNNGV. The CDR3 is CASSLPGTGAYEQYF. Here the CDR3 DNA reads TGTGCCAGCAGTCTACCCGGGACAGGGGCCTACGAGCAGTACTTC.

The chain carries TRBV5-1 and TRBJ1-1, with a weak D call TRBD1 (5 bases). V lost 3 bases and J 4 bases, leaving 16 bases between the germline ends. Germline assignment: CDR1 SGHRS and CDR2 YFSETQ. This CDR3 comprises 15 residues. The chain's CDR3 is CASSSAGGGITEAFF. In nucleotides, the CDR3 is TGCGCCAGCAGCTCCGCCGGGGGAGGGATCACTGAAGCTTTCTTT.

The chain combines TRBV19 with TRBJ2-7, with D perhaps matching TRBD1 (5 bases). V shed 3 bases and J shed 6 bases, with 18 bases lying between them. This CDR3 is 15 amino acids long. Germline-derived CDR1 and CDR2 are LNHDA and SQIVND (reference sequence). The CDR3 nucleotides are TGTGCCAGTAGTATGGGGCAGACGTTGTTCCGCGAGCAGTACTTC. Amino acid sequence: CASSMGQTLFREQYF.

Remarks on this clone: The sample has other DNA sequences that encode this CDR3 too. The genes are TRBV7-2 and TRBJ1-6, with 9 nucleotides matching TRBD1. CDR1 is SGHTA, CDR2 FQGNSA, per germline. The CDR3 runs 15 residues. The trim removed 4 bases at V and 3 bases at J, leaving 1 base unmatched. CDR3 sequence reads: CASSSDRGYNSPLHF. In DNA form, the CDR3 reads TGTGCCAGCAGCTCGGACAGGGGCTATAATTCACCCCTCCACTTT.

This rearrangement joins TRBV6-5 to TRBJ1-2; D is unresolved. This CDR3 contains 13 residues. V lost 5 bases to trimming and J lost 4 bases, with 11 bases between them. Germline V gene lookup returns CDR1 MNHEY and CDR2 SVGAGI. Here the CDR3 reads CASSPGTPYGYTF. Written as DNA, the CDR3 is TGTGCCAGCAGTCCCGGAACCCCCTATGGCTACACCTTC.

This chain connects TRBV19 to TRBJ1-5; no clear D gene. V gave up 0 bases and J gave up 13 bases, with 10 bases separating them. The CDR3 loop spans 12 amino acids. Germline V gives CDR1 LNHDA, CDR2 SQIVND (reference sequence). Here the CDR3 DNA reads TGTGCCAGTAGTATAGACACCCGGGCGCAGCATTTT. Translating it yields CASSIDTRAQHF.

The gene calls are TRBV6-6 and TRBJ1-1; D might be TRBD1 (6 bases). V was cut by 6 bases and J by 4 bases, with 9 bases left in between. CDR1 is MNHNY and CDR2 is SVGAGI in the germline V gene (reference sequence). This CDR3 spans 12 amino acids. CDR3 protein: CASSPGVTEAFF. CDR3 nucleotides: TGTGCCAGCAGCCCAGGGGTCACTGAAGCTTTCTTT.

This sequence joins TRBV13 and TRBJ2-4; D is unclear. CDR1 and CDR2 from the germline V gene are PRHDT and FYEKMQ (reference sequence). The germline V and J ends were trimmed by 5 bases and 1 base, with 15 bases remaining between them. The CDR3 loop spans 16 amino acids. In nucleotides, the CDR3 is TGTGCCAGCAGCGCCCGTGTTTTGAAGGCCAAAAACATTCAGTACTTC. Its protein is CASSARVLKAKNIQYF.

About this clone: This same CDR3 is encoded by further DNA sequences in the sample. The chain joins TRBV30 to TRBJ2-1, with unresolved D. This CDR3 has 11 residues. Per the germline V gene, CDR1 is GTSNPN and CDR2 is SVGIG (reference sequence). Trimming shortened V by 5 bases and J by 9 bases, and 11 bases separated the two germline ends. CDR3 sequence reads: CAWSVSGEQFF. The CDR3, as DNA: TGTGCCTGGTCCGTTAGTGGTGAGCAGTTCTTC.

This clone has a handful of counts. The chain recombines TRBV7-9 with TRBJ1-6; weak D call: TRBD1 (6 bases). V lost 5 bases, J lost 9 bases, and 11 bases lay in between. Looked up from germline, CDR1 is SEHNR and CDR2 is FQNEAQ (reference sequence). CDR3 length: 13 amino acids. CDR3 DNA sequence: TGTGCCAGCAGCCATGGACAGATTTCACCCCTCCACTTT. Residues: CASSHGQISPLHF. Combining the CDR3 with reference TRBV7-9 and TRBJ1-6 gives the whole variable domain DTGVSQNPRHKITKRGQNVTFRCDPISEHNRLYWYRQTLGQGPEFLTYFQNEAQLEKSRLLSDRFSAERPKGSFSTLEIQRTEQGDSAMYLCASSHGQISPLHFGNGTRLTVT.

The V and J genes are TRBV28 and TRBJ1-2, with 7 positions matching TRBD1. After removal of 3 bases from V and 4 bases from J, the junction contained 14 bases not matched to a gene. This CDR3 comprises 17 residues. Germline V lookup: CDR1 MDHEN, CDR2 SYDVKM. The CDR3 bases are TGTGCCAGCAGTTTGGATTCCCACCTGGACAGGAGCTATGGCTACACCTTC. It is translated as CASSLDSHLDRSYGYTF.

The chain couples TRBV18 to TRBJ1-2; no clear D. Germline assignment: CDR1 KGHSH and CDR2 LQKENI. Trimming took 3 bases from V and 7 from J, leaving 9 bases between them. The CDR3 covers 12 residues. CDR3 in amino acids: CASSPEGGGYTF. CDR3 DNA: TGTGCCAGCTCACCCGAGGGAGGTGGCTACACCTTC. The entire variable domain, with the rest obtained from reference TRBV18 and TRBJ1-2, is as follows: NAGVMQNPRHLVRRRGQEARLRCSPMKGHSHVYWYRQLPEEGLKFMVYLQKENIIDESGMPKERFSAEFPKEGPSILRIQQVVRGDSAAYFCASSPEGGGYTFGSGTRLTVV.

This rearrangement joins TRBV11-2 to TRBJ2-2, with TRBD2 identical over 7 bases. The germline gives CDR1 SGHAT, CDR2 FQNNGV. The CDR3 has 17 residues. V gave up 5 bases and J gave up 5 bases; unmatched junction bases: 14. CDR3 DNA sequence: TGTGCCAGCAGCGGATATGAGGGCCAGGGAGGGACCGGGGAGCTGTTTTTT. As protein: CASSGYEGQGGTGELFF.

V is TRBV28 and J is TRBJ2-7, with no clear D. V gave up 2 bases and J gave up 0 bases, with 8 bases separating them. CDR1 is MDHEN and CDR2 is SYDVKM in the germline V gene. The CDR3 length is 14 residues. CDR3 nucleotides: TGTGCCAGCAGTTTAAGGGCAGCCTCCTACGAGCAGTACTTC. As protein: CASSLRAASYEQYF. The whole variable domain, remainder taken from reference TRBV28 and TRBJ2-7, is DVKVTQSSRYLVKRTGEKVFLECVQDMDHENMFWYRQDPGLGLRLIYFSYDVKMKEKGDIPEGYSVSREKKERFSLILESASTNQTSMYLCASSLRAASYEQYFGPGTRLTVT.

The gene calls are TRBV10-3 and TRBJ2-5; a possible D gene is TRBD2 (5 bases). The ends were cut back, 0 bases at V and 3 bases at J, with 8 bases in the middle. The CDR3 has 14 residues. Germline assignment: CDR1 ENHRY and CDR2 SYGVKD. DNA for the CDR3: TGTGCCATCAGTGAGTCAGGGCGGGAAGAGACCCAGTACTTC. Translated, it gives CAISESGREETQYF.

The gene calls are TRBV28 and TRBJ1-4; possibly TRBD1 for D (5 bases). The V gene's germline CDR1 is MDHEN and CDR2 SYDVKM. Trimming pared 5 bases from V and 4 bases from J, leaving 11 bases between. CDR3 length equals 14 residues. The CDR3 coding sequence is TGTGCCAGCAGTCTTACAGGAAATAATGAAAAACTGTTTTTT. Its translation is CASSLTGNNEKLFF.

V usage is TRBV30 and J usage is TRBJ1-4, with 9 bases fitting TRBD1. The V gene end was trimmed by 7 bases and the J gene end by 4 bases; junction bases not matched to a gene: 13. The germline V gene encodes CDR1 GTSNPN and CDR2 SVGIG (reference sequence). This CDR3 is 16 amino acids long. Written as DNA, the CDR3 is TGTGCCTCGGAACCGGGACAGGGAGCTTTTAATGAAAAACTGTTTTTT. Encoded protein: CASEPGQGAFNEKLFF. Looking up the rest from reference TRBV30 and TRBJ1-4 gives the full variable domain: SQTIHQWPATLVQPVGSPLSLECTVEGTSNPNLYWYRQAAGRGLQLLFYSVGIGQISSEVPQNLSASRPQDRQFILSSKKLLLSDSGFYLCASEPGQGAFNEKLFFGSGTQLSVL.